A single TCR beta chain is shown here with its context. Its cognate antigen is unknown. Germline V gene data show CDR1 as SGHRS and CDR2 as YFSETQ. Trimming took 3 bases from V and 0 from J, leaving 19 bases between them. The CDR3 extends over 18 amino acids. Second doses at about 4 or about 12 weeks were pooled. This sample stems from a study of T cell responses to AZD1222 COVID-19 vaccine. Study-wide results and limits: At 160-218 and 743-854, vaccine-associated CD4 TCRs were dominant, and they spanned spike. Possibly, clonal diversity was underestimated; donors were largely white British and included more females.

Profiled with immunoSEQ multiplex PCR; TCRdb holds only in-frame clones, not every one. The top ten clones hold 44% of a sample with roughly 100,000 clones, roughly 89% of them seen once. The source was peripheral blood, collected 28 days after the second AZD1222 dose. The clonotype originates from an adult who received the AZD1222 COVID-19 vaccine. The gene calls are TRBV5-1 and TRBJ1-3; D perhaps matches TRBD1 (6 bases). The DNA of the CDR3 is TGCGCCAGCAGCTCCAGGCAGGGGTCTCCAATCTCTGGAAACACCATATATTTT. It codes for CASSSRQGSPISGNTIYF. The variable domain in full, completed from reference TRBV5-1 and TRBJ1-3, reads KAGVTQTPRYLIKTRGQQVTLSCSPISGHRSVSWYQQTPGQGLQFLFEYFSETQRNKGNFPGRFSGRQFSNSRSEMNVSTLELGDSALYLCASSSRQGSPISGNTIYFGEGSWLTVV.